These T cell receptor beta chains were read from a single sample in a study of T cell responses to AZD1222 COVID-19 vaccine. Generated by immunoSEQ multiplex PCR, the TCRdb table keeps only in-frame clones and is missing some. The table records about 120,000 clones, around 81% of them present only once. Here the sequenced sample was peripheral blood, taken on day 0 of AZD1222 vaccination. Every receptor here comes from an adult in good health. Both conserved end residues are part of each CDR3.

j_gene: TRBJ2-1; v_gene: TRBV6-5; CDR3aa: CASSYSPSNGEQFF
j_gene: TRBJ1-4; v_gene: TRBV27; CDR3aa: CASSLFGRGANEKLFF
j_gene: TRBJ2-3; v_gene: TRBV2; CDR3aa: CASRRDPSTDTQYF
j_gene: TRBJ1-1; v_gene: TRBV7-2; CDR3aa: CASSLGQGSAEAFF
j_gene: TRBJ1-5; v_gene: TRBV7-9; CDR3aa: CASSLEGFNQPQHF
j_gene: TRBJ2-1; v_gene: TRBV2; CDR3aa: CASSASGMTYNEQFF
j_gene: TRBJ2-1; v_gene: TRBV18; CDR3aa: CASSPSYSSYNEQFF
j_gene: TRBJ2-6; v_gene: TRBV19; CDR3aa: CASKGPNHYSGANVLTF
j_gene: TRBJ1-2; v_gene: TRBV3-1/TRBV3-2; CDR3aa: CASSQGWGGPYGYTF
j_gene: TRBJ2-2; v_gene: TRBV11-2; CDR3aa: CASSPGGHGGNTGELFF
j_gene: TRBJ1-5; v_gene: TRBV6-2/TRBV6-3; CDR3aa: CASSYTATGLTYSNQPQHF
j_gene: TRBJ1-5; v_gene: TRBV2; CDR3aa: CASRAEGTSNQPQHF
j_gene: TRBJ2-2; v_gene: TRBV7-8; CDR3aa: CASSPAGGELFF
j_gene: TRBJ2-6; v_gene: TRBV5-5; CDR3aa: CASSLSFGANVLTF
j_gene: TRBJ1-2; v_gene: TRBV3-1/TRBV3-2; CDR3aa: CASSRYNYGYTF
j_gene: TRBJ1-1; v_gene: TRBV4-1; CDR3aa: CASSQGVITTEAFF
j_gene: TRBJ1-6; v_gene: TRBV27; CDR3aa: CASSSTANSPLHF
j_gene: TRBJ1-6; v_gene: TRBV6-5; CDR3aa: CASSYGGTGNNSPLHF
j_gene: TRBJ2-5; v_gene: TRBV18; CDR3aa: CASSVLQETQYF
j_gene: TRBJ2-2; v_gene: TRBV4-1; CDR3aa: CASSQVASTGELFF
j_gene: TRBJ2-3; v_gene: TRBV7-7; CDR3aa: CASSPLQGIADTQYF
j_gene: TRBJ2-1; v_gene: TRBV4-3; CDR3aa: CASSLGQTGEQFF
j_gene: TRBJ2-7; v_gene: TRBV11-2; CDR3aa: CASSSQGPGYEQYF
j_gene: TRBJ1-5; v_gene: TRBV12-3/TRBV12-4; CDR3aa: CAPYQPQHF
j_gene: TRBJ2-3; v_gene: TRBV9; CDR3aa: CASSVSLGTQYF
j_gene: TRBJ2-3; v_gene: TRBV28; CDR3aa: CASRPTATSTDTQYF
j_gene: TRBJ1-6; v_gene: TRBV27; CDR3aa: CASRGQGVNYNSPLHF
j_gene: TRBJ1-4; v_gene: TRBV28; CDR3aa: CASKKQGNGAEKLFF
j_gene: TRBJ1-6; v_gene: TRBV6-6; CDR3aa: CASSSRPNSPLHF
j_gene: TRBJ2-2; v_gene: TRBV19; CDR3aa: CASRLYSYTGELFF
j_gene: TRBJ1-2; v_gene: TRBV5-1; CDR3aa: CASSSRVTGNYGYTF
j_gene: TRBJ2-7; v_gene: TRBV3-1/TRBV3-2; CDR3aa: CASSELASYEQYF
j_gene: TRBJ2-1; v_gene: TRBV5-1; CDR3aa: CASSLTGGNEQFF
j_gene: TRBJ2-7; v_gene: TRBV12-3/TRBV12-4; CDR3aa: CASSLRYQGEQYF
j_gene: TRBJ1-1; v_gene: TRBV6-2/TRBV6-3; CDR3aa: CASSLFYAEAFF
j_gene: TRBJ1-1; v_gene: TRBV20-1; CDR3aa: CSASPVEAFF
j_gene: TRBJ1-1; v_gene: TRBV5-1; CDR3aa: CASSRTQNTEAFF
j_gene: TRBJ1-2; v_gene: TRBV21-1; CDR3aa: CASSRGRGDYGYTF
j_gene: TRBJ2-3; v_gene: TRBV5-1; CDR3aa: CASSLGLLAGFEAQYF
j_gene: TRBJ1-5; v_gene: TRBV7-2; CDR3aa: CASSLNGPGRNQPQHF
j_gene: TRBJ2-7; v_gene: TRBV6-2/TRBV6-3; CDR3aa: CASSPTSGKNSEQYF
j_gene: TRBJ2-3; v_gene: TRBV19; CDR3aa: CASSIGWSSGSTDTQYF
j_gene: TRBJ1-6; v_gene: TRBV4-1; CDR3aa: CASSPGLYNSPLHF
j_gene: TRBJ2-7; v_gene: TRBV6-6; CDR3aa: CASSYSRGGGQYF
j_gene: TRBJ1-1; v_gene: TRBV18; CDR3aa: CASSPPATVNTEAFF
j_gene: TRBJ1-4; v_gene: TRBV19; CDR3aa: CASSIGGPGDEKLFF
j_gene: TRBJ2-7; v_gene: TRBV5-1; CDR3aa: CASSSLGQGEQYF
j_gene: TRBJ2-7; v_gene: TRBV24-1; CDR3aa: CATSGGGAYEQYF
j_gene: TRBJ1-1; v_gene: TRBV27; CDR3aa: CASSLIVGNTEAFF
j_gene: TRBJ2-2; v_gene: TRBV2; CDR3aa: CASRGGRTTGELFF
j_gene: TRBJ2-3; v_gene: TRBV28; CDR3aa: CASTSLSVDTQYF
j_gene: TRBJ2-2; v_gene: TRBV5-1; CDR3aa: CASSSQGVGAGELFF
j_gene: TRBJ2-7; v_gene: TRBV7-2; CDR3aa: CASSRERDYEQYF
j_gene: TRBJ1-2; v_gene: TRBV7-2; CDR3aa: CASSLMGMSYGYTF
j_gene: TRBJ2-5; v_gene: TRBV6-2/TRBV6-3; CDR3aa: CASSLGLAGIYQTQYF
j_gene: TRBJ2-1; v_gene: TRBV28; CDR3aa: CASSLYVAGSTYNEQFF
j_gene: TRBJ1-2; v_gene: TRBV6-5; CDR3aa: CASSYSKNYGYTF
j_gene: TRBJ2-1; v_gene: TRBV4-1; CDR3aa: CASSGVFGQFF
j_gene: TRBJ1-2; v_gene: TRBV28; CDR3aa: CASRKQGVNYGYTF
j_gene: TRBJ2-1; v_gene: TRBV11-2; CDR3aa: CASSLVLRETGSRNEQFF